A selection of T cell receptor beta chains follows, all from one sample in a study of cytomegalovirus exposure and HLA in healthy donors. Only in-frame clones appear in the TCRdb table, and some are missing; sequencing was by immunoSEQ multiplex PCR. In the table there are 150,000 to 200,000 clones, around 74% of which are singletons. The sample comprised PBMCs. Receptors were obtained from a woman aged 25-40 years in good health and CMV-seronegative. CDR3s include the opening cysteine and the closing phenylalanine or tryptophan. The D gene is left open where the match is weak. Expanded clones get a size class; other rows say once, few or many, or leave the size out.

clone_size	v_call	d_call	j_call	cdr3_nt	cdr3_aa
.	TRBV2	.	TRBJ1-6	TGTGCCAGCAGTGGGAGCGGCGGGCCTCTCGCTTCACCCCTCCACTTT	CASSGSGGPLASPLHF
.	TRBV6-4	TRBD1	TRBJ2-7	TGTGCCAGCAGTGGGACAGGTTACTTC	CASSGTGYF
.	TRBV29-1	TRBD2	TRBJ2-3	TGCAGCGTGGACGGGGGGTTCGCAGATACGCAGTATTTT	CSVDGGFADTQYF
few	TRBV4-1	.	TRBJ1-1	TGCGCCAGCAGCCAAATGCGAGAAACTGAAGCTTTCTTT	CASSQMRETEAFF
.	TRBV2	.	TRBJ1-6	TGTGCCAGCAGTGACTCCGGGACAAATAATTCACCCCTCCACTTT	CASSDSGTNNSPLHF
.	TRBV7-8	.	TRBJ1-3	TGTGCCAGCAGCTTAGTTGTGGGCAGTGGAAACACCATATATTTT	CASSLVVGSGNTIYF
.	TRBV10-3	.	TRBJ2-3	TGTGCCATCAGTGGCGGTGATACGCAGTATTTT	CAISGGDTQYF
.	TRBV30	.	TRBJ1-6	TGTGCCTCTAATTCCGCCTATAATTCACCCCTCCACTTT	CASNSAYNSPLHF
.	TRBV18	.	TRBJ2-7	TGTGCCAGCTCACCACCGAGGTCTGCGGCAGGGCTGACCTACGAGCAGTACTTC	CASSPPRSAAGLTYEQYF
.	TRBV5-1	TRBD2	TRBJ2-5	TGCGCCAGCAGCTTGGCCCTAGCGGGGGCTCAAGAGACCCAGTACTTC	CASSLALAGAQETQYF
.	TRBV2	TRBD2	TRBJ2-1	TGTGCCAGTTGCACTAGCGGCTTCGGGGAGCAGTTCTTC	CASCTSGFGEQFF
few	TRBV11-2	.	TRBJ1-2	TGTGCCAGCAGCTTAGTGACAGGATCGTCATATGGCTACACCTTC	CASSLVTGSSYGYTF
.	TRBV11-2	.	TRBJ1-4	TGTGCCAGCAGCTTACGATACACGGGTGGAGCTAATGAAAAACTGTTTTTT	CASSLRYTGGANEKLFF
.	TRBV5-6	.	TRBJ1-5	TGTGCCAGCAGCTTGAATGTTGGGCGGGGCAATCAGCCCCAGCATTTT	CASSLNVGRGNQPQHF
.	TRBV29-1	.	TRBJ1-1	TGCAGCGTTGGGGCAGGGGACACTGAAGCTTTCTTT	CSVGAGDTEAFF
.	TRBV7-6	.	TRBJ1-6	TGTGCCAGCAGCTTAGCGCCCGGGGGAGGCTCCTATAATTCACCCCTCCACTTT	CASSLAPGGGSYNSPLHF
.	TRBV29-1	TRBD2	TRBJ2-3	TGCAGCGTTGAAGAAAGCGGGATCGCCAGTTCGTATTTT	CSVEESGIASSYF
.	TRBV5-6	TRBD2	TRBJ2-7	TGTGCCAGCAGCCTACGCGGGGGTAGCTCCTACGAGCAGTACTTC	CASSLRGGSSYEQYF
.	TRBV7-9	.	TRBJ1-2	TGTGCCAGCAGTCAGAGGGAGGGGGGCTACACCTTC	CASSQREGGYTF
few	TRBV19	TRBD1	TRBJ2-1	TGTGCCAGTAGTATGGGGACAGGGGCCTACAATGAGCAGTTCTTC	CASSMGTGAYNEQFF
.	TRBV7-9	.	TRBJ1-4	TGTTCCAGCAGCTCTAATAATGAAAAACTGTTTTTT	CSSSSNNEKLFF
.	TRBV7-9	TRBD2	TRBJ2-5	TGTGCCAGCAGCAAACGCAGCGGGGTGCTCCAAGAGACCCAGTACTTC	CASSKRSGVLQETQYF
.	TRBV7-2	TRBD1	TRBJ2-1	TGTGCCAGCAGTCGGGACAGGACAGAGTTCTTC	CASSRDRTEFF
.	TRBV7-2	TRBD1	TRBJ1-1	TGTGCCAGCAGCTTCGGGACAGGGACGGTTGAAGCTTTCTTT	CASSFGTGTVEAFF
.	TRBV29-1	TRBD2	TRBJ2-3	TGCAGCGTTGTATACCAGCGGGGGGCCTCTAGCACAGATACGCAGTATTTT	CSVVYQRGASSTDTQYF
.	TRBV7-2	.	TRBJ1-1	TGTGCCAGCAGCTTCTCCCTGAACACTGAAGCTTTCTTT	CASSFSLNTEAFF
.	TRBV5-4	.	TRBJ1-1	TGTGCCAGCAGCTCCAGGGGAGCGCTCCGAGGGAACACTGAAGCTTTCTTT	CASSSRGALRGNTEAFF
few	TRBV6-5	TRBD1	TRBJ1-1	TGTGCCAGCAGTCCCGGGACAGGAAAAGCTTTCTTT	CASSPGTGKAFF